This T cell receptor beta chain comes out of a study of blood T cell repertoires in COVID-19. Study-level background: Samples came from the United States, Italy and Spain, spanning acute and convalescent COVID-19. From T cells, B-cell-depleted T cells, or PBMCs came the material, which was cDNA or gDNA.

The CDR3 contains 17 residues. The J segment lost 0 bases and the V segment lost 0 bases, leaving 7 bases of the junction unmatched. The germline V gene has CDR1 LGHNA and CDR2 YNFKEQ. As originally analysed: Cell counts per sample came from amplifying reference gene primers. Sequencing used immunoSEQ multiplex PCR; TCRdb keeps in-frame clones, though not all of them. V, J and clone size derive from that table, while D and trimming were established from the DNA sequence. The data contain fewer than 150,000 clones, 70% to 85% of them singletons. The V gene is TRBV4-2, the J gene TRBJ2-7, with 8 bases fitting TRBD2. The TCR sequence derives from a woman between 50 and 59 years old with acute or convalescent COVID-19. Sequencing was performed on peripheral blood. CDR3: CASSQDPGGTSSYEQYF. Written as DNA, the CDR3 is TGTGCCAGCAGCCAAGATCCGGGGGGGACGAGCTCCTACGAGCAGTACTTC.